Presented here are 10 T cell receptor beta chains from one specimen sequenced in a study of T-cell memory formation after mild COVID-19. TCRdb re-called the 5' RACE reads through MiXCR, storing one row per CDR3 protein. The data contain hundreds of thousands of distinct CDR3 sequences, 15% to 20% of them singletons. Sequencing was performed on PBMCs or a T cell subset sorted from them (not recorded which). All receptors come from an adult woman who had mild COVID-19 (a few samples of this study predate the infection). Cell type and time point are not known.

This clonotype was detected only a few times. The V and J genes are TRBV5-1 and TRBJ2-7; 7 nucleotides agree with TRBD1. The CDR3 has 15 residues. The V and J ends lost 0 bases and 1 base, in that order; junction bases with no gene match: 4. Germline values: CDR1 SGHRS, CDR2 YFSETQ. The CDR3 coding sequence is TGCGCCAGCAGCTTGGGAGGGGGCAGGTCCTACGAGCAGTACTTC. It is translated as CASSLGGGRSYEQYF. Full variable domain (rest looked up from reference TRBV5-1 and TRBJ2-7): KAGVTQTPRYLIKTRGQQVTLSCSPISGHRSVSWYQQTPGQGLQFLFEYFSETQRNKGNFPGRFSGRQFSNSRSEMNVSTLELGDSALYLCASSLGGGRSYEQYFGPGTRLTVT.

The chain is built from TRBV5-1 and TRBJ1-1; 7 bases map to TRBD1. Germline CDR1 reads SGHRS; CDR2 reads YFSETQ. There are 15 residues in the CDR3. V shed 6 bases and J 0 bases; nucleotides not matched to a gene: 8. The CDR3 region has the DNA TGCGCCAGCACCCAGGGGGGACACCTGAACACTGAAGCTTTCTTT. This encodes CASTQGGHLNTEAFF.

This clonotype was seen a few times. The V call is TRBV7-9, the J call TRBJ2-1; possible D gene TRBD2, 6 bases. CDR1 and CDR2 from the germline V gene are SEHNR and FQNEAQ (reference sequence). This CDR3 spans 17 amino acids. V was shortened by 0 bases and J by 4 bases, with 16 bases between the two germline ends. The CDR3 nucleotides are TGTGCCAGCAGCTTAGCTCCGGGACTTTACAAATACAATGAGCAGTTCTTC. Amino acids: CASSLAPGLYKYNEQFF.

Judged by abundance, this clonotype is medium-sized. The chain links TRBV7-8 to TRBJ1-3, with D possibly matching TRBD1 (6 bases). V lost 0 bases, J lost 2 bases, and 8 bases lay in between. The CDR3 is 15 amino acids. Germline V CDR1 and CDR2: SGHVS, FQNEAQ. CDR3 residues: CASSLAGGTGNTIYF. The CDR3 DNA reads TGTGCCAGCAGCTTAGCAGGGGGAACTGGAAACACCATATATTTT.

This sequence joins TRBV4-1 and TRBJ2-2, with D tentatively TRBD1 (6 bases). The CDR3 totals 16 residues. The germline V gene encodes CDR1 MGHRA and CDR2 YSYEKL. The ends were cut back, 4 bases at V and 4 bases at J, with 16 bases in the middle. The CDR3 coding sequence is TGCGCCAGCAGCCTAGCCCAGGGGCTTGGCACCGGGGAGCTGTTTTTT. Its translation: CASSLAQGLGTGELFF.

The chain has TRBV6-2 or TRBV6-3 and TRBJ1-1; no firm D call. The germline gives CDR1 MNHEY, CDR2 SVGEGT. The V gene lost 3 bases and the J gene lost 11 bases, with 10 bases spanning the gap. The CDR3 contains 11 residues. The CDR3 sequence is CASSYGVMAFF. CDR3 bases: TGTGCCAGCAGTTATGGGGTTATGGCTTTCTTT.

As regards this clonotype: One end of the junction is discordant with germline, which a read error may explain. V gene TRBV27 combines with J gene TRBJ2-5, with D perhaps given as TRBD1 or TRBD2 (5 bases each). In germline, CDR1 is MNHEY, CDR2 SMNVEV (reference sequence). The CDR3 length is 14 residues. The CDR3 sequence is CASSWGRREETQYF. The DNA for the CDR3 is TGTGCCAGCAGTTGGGGACGTAGGGAAGAAACCCAGTACTTC.

This clonotype was counted ten times or more. The chain employs TRBV5-1 and TRBJ2-1; 7 bases match TRBD2. V lost 0 bases to trimming and J lost 1 base; unmatched junction nucleotides: 1. Germline CDR1 SGHRS, CDR2 YFSETQ. The CDR3 consists of 15 residues. Here the CDR3 reads CASSLDGGSYNEQFF. As DNA, the CDR3 is TGCGCCAGCAGCTTGGACGGGGGGTCCTACAATGAGCAGTTCTTC.

The rearrangement links TRBV28 to TRBJ2-7; D may be TRBD2 (5 bases). The V end was cut by 5 bases, the J end by 2 bases, with 13 bases between. The CDR3 has 14 amino acids. The germline gives CDR1 MDHEN, CDR2 SYDVKM. CDR3 in DNA: TGTGCCAGCAGTGAAATCGGGGAGACCTACGAGCAGTACTTC. Translation: CASSEIGETYEQYF.

The table lists this clonotype with a few counts. The genes are TRBV7-8 and TRBJ2-2; D not resolved. Trimming shortened V by 2 bases and J by 1 base, and 5 bases separated the two germline ends. Germline V gives CDR1 SGHVS, CDR2 FQNEAQ. CDR3 size: 14 residues. The CDR3 reads CASSLLGNTGELFF. CDR3 bases: TGTGCCAGCAGCTTACTAGGGAACACCGGGGAGCTGTTTTTT.